This T cell receptor (beta chain) was captured by sequencing in a study of blood T cell repertoires in COVID-19. Study-wide context: Samples of COVID-19 (acute and convalescent) were obtained from the United States, Italy and Spain. T cells, B-cell-depleted T cells, or PBMCs provided the cDNA or gDNA that served as material.

Enrolment of Seattle patients took place during active infection, and they were followed longitudinally. This CDR3 contains 15 residues. V was trimmed by 4 bases and J by 5 bases, leaving 13 bases between them. CDR1 and CDR2 from the germline V gene are SGDLS and YYNGEE. Source study methods: Estimation of nucleated cell counts was performed using reference gene primer amplification. Clones were sequenced by immunoSEQ multiplex PCR, and TCRdb holds only the in-frame ones, with some missing. V, J and clone size are those of that table, while D and trimming were read from the DNA. The sample lists about 300,000 clones, less than 85% occurring once. This clone has more than one count but fewer than ten.

The rearrangement uses TRBV9 and TRBJ1-6, with a tentative D call TRBD1 (6 bases). This sequence was found in a human donor with COVID-19, enrolled during active disease. The donor label of this sample is uncertain. Material for sequencing was peripheral blood. In DNA form, the CDR3 reads TGTGCCAGCAGCTCTGGGACACGCGATAATTCACCCCTCCACTTT. Translated: CASSSGTRDNSPLHF. The complete variable domain, with remaining parts taken from reference TRBV9 and TRBJ1-6, reads DSGVTQTPKHLITATGQRVTLRCSPRSGDLSVYWYQQSLDQGLQFLIQYYNGEERAKGNILERFSAQQFPDLHSELNLSSLELGDSALYFCASSSGTRDNSPLHFGNGTRLTVT.